The present TCR beta chain was sequenced within a study of T cell responses to AZD1222 COVID-19 vaccine. CDR1 is SGHDN and CDR2 is FVKESK in the germline V gene. Trimming removed 4 bases at V and 2 bases at J, with 8 bases between. This CDR3 has 14 amino acids. For this clone: Antigen unknown.

Study conclusions and caveats: An increase in Spike-specific TCR breadth and depth was observed after two AZD1222 doses. With dominance at 160-218 and 743-854, vaccine-associated CD4 TCRs spanned spike.

Sequenced by immunoSEQ multiplex PCR; TCRdb stores in-frame clones only, minus some. The repertoire holds 35,000 to 50,000 clones, with about four fifths as singletons. The material sequenced was peripheral blood, taken 28 days after the second dose of the MenACWY control vaccine. This sequence was found in an adult who received the MenACWY meningococcal vaccine as a control. The chain joins TRBV14 to TRBJ2-2; no reliable D call. This chain's CDR3 is CASSLRINTGELFF. The CDR3 DNA sequence: TGTGCCAGCAGCCTTAGAATAAACACCGGGGAGCTGTTTTTT.